A selection of T cell receptor beta chains follows, all from one sample in a study of blood T cell repertoires in COVID-19. Clones were read by immunoSEQ multiplex PCR, and TCRdb kept only the in-frame ones, dropping some. Of around 200,000 clones in the sample, roughly 89% were seen once. Sequencing used peripheral blood. Receptors originate from a man aged 60 to 69 who had recovered from COVID-19. The CDR3 runs from the conserved cysteine through the conserved F or W. D genes are given only for firm matches. The size entry is marked missing in some rows and otherwise reads once, few, many or a size class.

j_gene | d_gene | v_gene | abundance | CDR3aa | CDR3nt
TRBJ2-1 | - | TRBV4-1 | - | CASSQDMAFVSYNEQFF | TGCGCCAGCAGCCAAGATATGGCCTTTGTTTCCTACAATGAGCAGTTCTTC
TRBJ1-5 | - | TRBV7-9 | few | CASSLEGGQNQPQHF | TGTGCCAGCAGCTTAGAGGGAGGCCAGAATCAGCCCCAGCATTTT
TRBJ1-2 | TRBD1 | TRBV6-2/TRBV6-3 | - | CASSPTGRARGYTF | TGTGCCAGCAGTCCGACAGGGCGGGCTCGTGGCTACACCTTC
TRBJ2-3 | - | TRBV6-4 | - | CASSDNAGAANTDTQYF | TGTGCCAGCAGTGACAACGCTGGGGCCGCTAACACAGATACGCAGTATTTT
TRBJ1-1 | - | TRBV18 | - | CASSPQNPTGNTEAFF | TGTGCCAGCTCACCCCAAAACCCCACGGGGAACACTGAAGCTTTCTTT
TRBJ2-1 | TRBD2 | TRBV11-2 | - | CASTPSGLDSDEQFF | TGTGCCAGCACCCCGTCGGGACTAGACAGCGATGAGCAGTTCTTC
TRBJ1-1 | TRBD1 | TRBV9 | - | CASSDRGLGTEAFF | TGTGCCAGCAGCGACAGGGGGCTTGGCACTGAAGCTTTCTTT
TRBJ2-7 | TRBD1 | TRBV5-1 | - | CASSLGDRVREQYF | TGCGCCAGCAGCTTGGGAGACAGGGTGCGCGAGCAGTACTTC
TRBJ1-3 | - | TRBV7-7 | - | CASSLAADISGNTIYF | TGTGCCAGCAGCTTAGCTGCAGATATCTCTGGAAACACCATATATTTT
TRBJ2-7 | - | TRBV9 | - | CASSVGSQISYEQYF | TGTGCCAGCAGCGTAGGCTCCCAGATTTCGTACGAGCAGTACTTC
TRBJ1-5 | - | TRBV27 | - | CASSPDSYNQPQHF | TGTGCCAGCAGTCCAGACAGTTACAATCAGCCCCAGCATTTT
TRBJ1-2 | TRBD1 | TRBV13 | - | CASSWLGQDPYGYTF | TGTGCCAGCAGCTGGTTGGGACAGGATCCCTATGGCTACACCTTC
TRBJ1-2 | - | TRBV3-1/TRBV3-2 | - | CASSQGLRVGANYGYTF | TGTGCCAGCAGCCAAGGACTACGGGTCGGAGCTAACTATGGCTACACCTTC
TRBJ2-1 | TRBD2 | TRBV5-1 | - | CASSTGGIAGNNEQFF | TGCGCCAGCAGCACCGGGGGGATAGCGGGGAATAATGAGCAGTTCTTC
TRBJ1-1 | - | TRBV19 | - | CASSIRGRVIEAFF | TGTGCCAGTAGTATAAGAGGCAGGGTGATAGAAGCTTTCTTT
TRBJ2-7 | - | TRBV28 | - | CASRQAGSAFEQYF | TGTGCCAGCAGGCAAGCAGGCTCGGCTTTCGAGCAGTACTTC
TRBJ1-1 | - | TRBV20-1 | - | CSASKPGDTEAFF | TGCAGTGCTAGTAAACCAGGGGACACTGAAGCTTTCTTT
TRBJ2-5 | - | TRBV7-8 | - | CASSSVGETQYF | TGTGCCAGCAGCTCTGTCGGGGAGACCCAGTACTTC
TRBJ2-7 | TRBD1 | TRBV5-5 | once | CASLMDRGTSEQYF | TGTGCCAGCCTCATGGACAGGGGGACTTCCGAGCAGTACTTC
TRBJ1-1 | - | TRBV5-6 | - | CASSFLASAFF | TGTGCCAGCAGCTTTCTGGCCTCAGCTTTCTTT
TRBJ1-6 | - | TRBV2 | once | CASTSTGIDSPLHF | TGTGCCAGCACTTCGACGGGGATCGATTCACCCCTCCACTTT
TRBJ1-1 | TRBD1 | TRBV5-4 | - | CASSPGTGAMNTEAFF | TGTGCCAGCAGCCCGGGGACAGGGGCCATGAACACTGAAGCTTTCTTT
TRBJ2-7 | - | TRBV19 | - | CASSTRQLTYEQYF | TGTGCCAGTAGTACCCGACAGCTTACCTACGAGCAGTACTTC
TRBJ2-3 | - | TRBV5-1 | - | CASRLQGTDTQYF | TGCGCCAGCAGGCTACAGGGGACTGATACGCAGTATTTT
TRBJ2-1 | - | TRBV9 | - | CASSVATVYNEQFF | TGTGCCAGCAGCGTAGCTACAGTATACAATGAGCAGTTCTTC
TRBJ2-3 | TRBD2 | TRBV6-5 | - | CASSLRGEAQYF | TGTGCCAGCAGCCTCCGGGGGGAGGCGCAGTATTTT
TRBJ2-7 | - | TRBV11-1 | - | CASSSRTMFSYEQYF | TGTGCCAGCAGCTCTCGGACTATGTTTTCCTACGAGCAGTACTTC
TRBJ1-1 | TRBD1 | TRBV5-4 | - | CASSGLAGGRSTEAFF | TGTGCCAGCAGCGGGCTGGCAGGGGGCCGAAGCACTGAAGCTTTCTTT
TRBJ1-3 | - | TRBV11-3 | - | CASSLSDEMGEGNTIYF | TGTGCCAGCAGCTTATCCGATGAAATGGGCGAGGGAAACACCATATATTTT
TRBJ2-1 | - | TRBV11-2 | - | CASSFLSSGTGVNEQFF | TGTGCCAGCAGCTTCCTCTCATCGGGGACGGGGGTCAATGAGCAGTTCTTC
TRBJ1-1 | TRBD1 | TRBV7-3 | - | CASSLRDRGRGTEAFF | TGTGCCAGCAGCCTCCGGGACAGGGGGCGAGGCACTGAAGCTTTCTTT
TRBJ2-7 | TRBD1 | TRBV30 | - | CAWSEGTGGSYEQYF | TGTGCCTGGAGTGAGGGGACAGGGGGCTCCTACGAGCAGTACTTC
TRBJ2-2 | TRBD2 | TRBV7-9 | few | CASIAGGPAGELFF | TGTGCCAGCATTGCGGGAGGGCCAGCCGGGGAGCTGTTTTTT
TRBJ2-7 | TRBD1 | TRBV3-1/TRBV3-2 | - | CASSQDQSLDRGNEQYF | TGTGCCAGCAGCCAAGACCAGAGTCTGGACAGGGGTAACGAGCAGTACTTC
TRBJ2-1 | TRBD2 | TRBV4-3 | - | CASSQDRGGGYNEQFF | TGCGCCAGCAGCCAAGACCGGGGCGGGGGGTACAATGAGCAGTTCTTC
TRBJ1-4 | - | TRBV10-1 | - | CASSGIWVDSAGVATNEKLFF | TGCGCCAGCAGTGGGATTTGGGTCGACAGCGCGGGAGTCGCAACTAATGAAAAACTGTTTTTT
TRBJ2-1 | TRBD2 | TRBV4-1 | - | CASSQAGGPPEQFF | TGCGCCAGCAGCCAAGCGGGAGGGCCGCCTGAGCAGTTCTTC
TRBJ2-3 | - | TRBV19 | - | CASSIIASFITDTQYF | TGTGCCAGTAGTATTATAGCGTCTTTCATTACAGATACGCAGTATTTT
TRBJ1-2 | - | TRBV15 | - | CATSRKVRGNYGYTF | TGTGCCACCAGCAGAAAAGTGCGGGGGAACTATGGCTACACCTTC
TRBJ2-1 | - | TRBV7-3 | - | CASSLRSTDNEQFF | TGTGCCAGCAGCTTAAGGTCGACAGACAATGAGCAGTTCTTC
TRBJ1-2 | TRBD1 | TRBV3-1/TRBV3-2 | - | CASSKQTGGRWHHGYTF | TGTGCCAGCAGCAAACAGACAGGGGGTCGGTGGCATCATGGCTACACCTTC
TRBJ1-4 | TRBD1 | TRBV19 | - | CASNVDRGKLFF | TGTGCCAGTAACGTCGACAGGGGAAAACTGTTTTTT
TRBJ2-1 | TRBD1 | TRBV19 | - | CASSVPGTGAFF | TGTGCCAGTAGTGTACCCGGGACAGGGGCGTTCTTC
TRBJ1-2 | - | TRBV6-5 | - | CASRRSGGYTF | TGTGCCAGCAGGCGGTCGGGGGGCTACACCTTC
TRBJ2-5 | - | TRBV30 | - | CAWSIKGRETQYF | TGTGCCTGGAGTATTAAGGGGCGGGAGACCCAGTACTTC
TRBJ2-3 | TRBD1 | TRBV7-8 | - | CASSLARQGATDTQYF | TGTGCCAGCAGCTTAGCGAGGCAGGGGGCTACAGATACGCAGTATTTT
TRBJ2-7 | TRBD1 | TRBV5-1 | - | CASSKGQGVSYEQYF | TGCGCCAGCAGCAAGGGACAGGGGGTCTCCTACGAGCAGTACTTC
TRBJ2-7 | - | TRBV6-5 | - | CASSYGPGGYEQYF | TGTGCCAGCAGTTACGGGCCCGGAGGCTACGAGCAGTACTTC
TRBJ1-6 | TRBD1 | TRBV6-5 | once | CASRGTGQNSPLHF | TGTGCCAGCAGGGGGACAGGGCAGAACTCACCCCTCCACTTT
TRBJ2-5 | TRBD1 | TRBV29-1 | - | CSVDQGADRETQYF | TGCAGCGTTGACCAGGGGGCCGACCGGGAGACCCAGTACTTC
TRBJ1-2 | - | TRBV9 | - | CASSPQGKGYGYTF | TGTGCCAGCAGCCCACAGGGAAAGGGGTATGGCTACACCTTC
TRBJ1-6 | - | TRBV6-5 | - | CASRAVGGAPLHF | TGTGCCAGCAGGGCGGTCGGAGGGGCACCCCTCCACTTT
TRBJ2-3 | TRBD2 | TRBV5-6 | - | CASSKLAGTDTQYF | TGTGCCAGCAGCAAACTAGCGGGCACAGATACGCAGTATTTT